The 18 T cell receptor beta chains below all came from one sample that was sequenced in a study of T cells in Graves' hyperthyroidism and ophthalmopathy. Template material for amplifying TCR beta CDR3 regions consisted of RNA transcripts. In the first-round RT-PCR of the TCR CDR3, the HTBI primer set was used. From the multiplex PCR reads, TCRdb called clonotypes with MiXCR, one entry per CDR3 protein. The sample has 500,000 to 700,000 distinct CDR3 sequences, roughly a sixth seen once; the top ten hold approximately 18%. The sample was blood. The receptors stem from a woman between 18 and 29 years old with Graves' hyperthyroidism.

This clonotype appeared a single time. The V and J genes are TRBV2 and TRBJ2-7; D remains ambiguous. The CDR3 length is 11 residues. V was clipped by 2 bases and J by 5 bases, with 4 bases between them. CDR1 is SNHLY, CDR2 FYNNEI, per germline. The CDR3 loop reads CASSEYDEQYF. CDR3 sequence (DNA): TGTGCCAGCAGTGAATACGACGAGCAGTACTTC.

This clonotype was counted a few times. The V and J genes are TRBV25-1 and TRBJ2-3; no clear D. CDR1 and CDR2 from the germline V gene are MGHDK and SYGVNS. V gave up 4 bases and J gave up 2 bases, with 10 bases separating them. The CDR3 runs 14 residues. CDR3 residues: CASSAATATDTQYF. The CDR3 nucleotides are TGTGCCAGCAGTGCCGCTACAGCCACAGATACGCAGTATTTT.

The chain employs TRBV20-1 and TRBJ1-5; 7 bases fit TRBD1. Trimming took 0 bases from V and 6 from J; bases not matched to a gene: 5. Germline V gene sequence: CDR1 DFQATT, CDR2 SNEGSKA (reference sequence). This CDR3 is built from 14 residues. This CDR3 is CSARDLTGIQPQHF. The CDR3 nucleotides read TGCAGTGCTAGAGATCTGACAGGGATTCAGCCCCAGCATTTT.

Worth noting for this clonotype: A much larger clone differs from this one at a single base, so this may be a read error. Here the CDR3 DNA reads TGTGCCAGCAGCCAATCAGCGCGGGGGAGGGTTTACAATGAGCAGTACTTC. Residues: CASSQSARGRVYNEQYF. This chain joins TRBV28 and TRBJ2-1, with 7 bases lining up with TRBD2. The tail of the sequence fits TRBJ2-7 better, so the J call may be wrong. Germline V CDR1 and CDR2: MDHEN, SYDVKM. This CDR3 has 17 amino acids.

This clonotype has a count of ten or more. The chain employs TRBV5-1 and TRBJ2-7, with TRBD1 matching 10 bases. The CDR3 runs to 16 residues. Germline V gives CDR1 SGHRS, CDR2 YFSETQ. V lost 4 bases and J lost 2; bases outside the gene matches: 9. The CDR3 sequence is CASSASPGTGAYEQYF. CDR3 DNA sequence: TGCGCCAGCAGCGCGTCGCCAGGGACAGGGGCCTACGAGCAGTACTTC.

This clonotype has ten or more counts. CDR3: CSAYIRSYEQYF. CDR3 nucleotides: TGCAGTGCTTATATCCGGAGCTACGAGCAGTACTTC. V usage is TRBV20-1 and J usage is TRBJ2-7; D remains ambiguous. Trimming shortened V by 5 bases and J by 3 bases, and 11 bases separated the two germline ends. The CDR3 runs to 12 residues. Germline V CDR1 and CDR2: DFQATT, SNEGSKA (reference sequence).

This clonotype was seen at least ten times. The chain links TRBV27 to TRBJ1-5, with TRBD1 as a possible D gene (6 bases). There are 15 residues in the CDR3. Between the trimmed V and J ends, which lost 7 bases and 6 bases, there was a span of 19 bases. Per germline, CDR1 MNHEY and CDR2 SMNVEV (reference sequence). CDR3 in DNA: TGTGCCAGCAACTCACAGGGCCTGAGGGGTCAGCCCCAGCATTTT. Translating gives CASNSQGLRGQPQHF.

This clonotype came up many times. This sequence joins TRBV11-2 and TRBJ1-2, with D possibly being TRBD1 (5 bases). V gave up 5 bases and J gave up 2 bases, with 15 bases separating them. This CDR3 has 15 amino acids. Germline V gene data show CDR1 as SGHAT and CDR2 as FQNNGV. CDR3 protein: CASSRPGTGNYGYTF. CDR3 in DNA: TGTGCCAGCAGCCGTCCCGGGACGGGAAACTATGGCTACACCTTC. Looking up the rest from reference TRBV11-2 and TRBJ1-2 gives the full variable domain: EAGVAQSPRYKIIEKRQSVAFWCNPISGHATLYWYQQILGQGPKLLIQFQNNGVVDDSQLPKDRFSAERLKGVDSTLKIQPAKLEDSAVYLCASSRPGTGNYGYTFGSGTRLTVV.

This clonotype has only one observation. This chain links TRBV7-2 with TRBJ1-6; D gene unclear. This CDR3 has 15 amino acids. V was shortened by 1 base and J by 8 bases, with 12 bases between the two germline ends. Per germline, CDR1 SGHTA and CDR2 FQGNSA. CDR3 sequence reads: CASSLEWQDYSPLHF. The CDR3 DNA sequence: TGTGCCAGCAGCTTAGAGTGGCAAGATTATTCACCCCTCCACTTT.

This sequence joins TRBV6-1 and TRBJ1-2; 9 positions match TRBD1. The V and J ends lost 4 bases and 7 bases, in that order; junction bases with no gene match: 7. Germline V gives CDR1 MNHNS, CDR2 SASEGT. The CDR3 extends over 14 amino acids. This CDR3 reads CASSGWDRVVGYTF. DNA of the CDR3: TGTGCCAGCAGTGGGTGGGACAGGGTAGTTGGCTACACCTTC.

This clonotype has more than one count but fewer than ten. The chain links TRBV15 to TRBJ2-5; 7 nucleotides align to TRBD2. V shed 3 bases, J shed 2 bases, and the junction held 9 bases outside the gene matches. This CDR3 spans 16 amino acids. Germline CDR1 and CDR2: LNHNV and YYDKDF (reference sequence). CDR3 sequence: CATSRGGSGLQETQYF. The DNA for the CDR3 is TGTGCCACCAGCAGGGGCGGATCGGGACTACAAGAGACCCAGTACTTC. The whole variable domain, remainder taken from reference TRBV15 and TRBJ2-5, is DAMVIQNPRYQVTQFGKPVTLSCSQTLNHNVMYWYQQKSSQAPKLLFHYYDKDFNNEADTPDNFQSRRPNTSFCFLDIRSPGLGDTAMYLCATSRGGSGLQETQYFGPGTRLLVL.

This clonotype was found many times. The chain uses TRBV29-1 and TRBJ2-5; TRBD2 aligns across 12 bases. Germline lookup yields CDR1 SQVTM and CDR2 ANQGSEA. CDR3 size: 14 residues. V lost 4 bases to trimming and J lost 5 bases; unmatched junction nucleotides: 5. CDR3 amino acids: CSVGLAGAGETQYF. CDR3 bases: TGCAGCGTTGGACTAGCGGGAGCTGGTGAGACCCAGTACTTC. The variable domain in full, with the rest retrieved from reference TRBV29-1 and TRBJ2-5, is SAVISQKPSRDICQRGTSLTIQCQVDSQVTMMFWYRQQPGQSLTLIATANQGSEATYESGFVIDKFPISRPNLTFSTLTVSNMSPEDSSIYLCSVGLAGAGETQYFGPGTRLLVL.

This clonotype was seen repeatedly, ten times or more. This chain uses TRBV4-3 with TRBJ2-3, with D perhaps assigned TRBD1 or TRBD2 (5 bases each). Trimming took off 1 base at V and 2 bases at J, with 16 bases between the two ends. Germline CDR1 is LGHNA and CDR2 is YSLEER. This CDR3 has 17 residues. The CDR3 spells CASSQGDGTYYTDTQYF. In DNA form, the CDR3 reads TGCGCCAGCAGCCAAGGGGACGGGACCTACTACACAGATACGCAGTATTTT.

Only one count was recorded for this clonotype. A much larger clone lies one base from this, so it may be a read error. This chain links TRBV11-2 with TRBJ2-1, with a possible D match to TRBD1 (6 bases). Trimming shortened V by 4 bases and J by 6 bases, and 16 bases separated the two germline ends. Per germline, CDR1 SGHAT and CDR2 FQNNGV. This CDR3 is built from 15 residues. In DNA form, the CDR3 reads TGTGCCAGCAGCTCTTACACCGGACAGTGCAATGAGCAGTTCTTC. Protein: CASSSYTGQCNEQFF.

This clonotype has ten or more counts. The gene calls are TRBV12-3 or TRBV12-4 and TRBJ1-2; no firm D call. The CDR3 extends over 14 amino acids. V lost 5 bases and J 5 bases, leaving 15 bases between the germline ends. DNA of the CDR3: TGTGCCAGCAGTCCGGCTCAGACTGCTTATGGCTACACCTTC. This sequence encodes CASSPAQTAYGYTF.

This clonotype was detected only a few times. This chain uses TRBV7-9 with TRBJ2-3, with 12 bases identical to TRBD1. The CDR3 consists of 15 residues. Germline CDR1 is SEHNR and CDR2 is FQNEAQ (reference sequence). Unmatched junction bases numbered 4, after V lost 5 bases and J lost 4 bases. DNA for the CDR3: TGTGCCAGCAGCCCTGGGGACAGGGGGCCAGATACGCAGTATTTT. Translated, it gives CASSPGDRGPDTQYF.

The chain combines TRBV10-3 with TRBJ1-2; the match to TRBD1 covers 8 bases. CDR1 is ENHRY and CDR2 is SYGVKD in the germline V gene. The CDR3 length is 14 residues. The V gene end was trimmed by 6 bases and the J gene end by 7 bases; junction bases not matched to a gene: 10. The CDR3 sequence: CAISSSGQGAGYTF. CDR3 DNA sequence: TGTGCCATCAGCAGCAGCGGACAGGGCGCTGGCTACACCTTC.

The J gene is TRBJ2-1, the V gene TRBV5-1; 7 positions match TRBD1. The germline V gene encodes CDR1 SGHRS and CDR2 YFSETQ. This CDR3 has 15 residues. V gave up 3 bases and J gave up 6 bases; unmatched junction bases: 9. The CDR3 is CASSSTGPMGNEQFF. CDR3 bases: TGCGCCAGCAGCTCGACAGGGCCCATGGGCAATGAGCAGTTCTTC.